This TCR beta chain was recorded in a study of T-cell memory formation after mild COVID-19. Study-wide background: There were largely donor-specific TCR clusters.

TCR alpha and TCR beta cDNA libraries with sample barcodes and UMIs came from 5'RACE using constant-segment primers. A single record per CDR3 protein comes from TCRdb applying MiXCR to the 5' RACE reads. In the table there are 150,000 to 200,000 distinct CDR3 sequences, roughly 15% of which are singletons. This clonotype was recorded a few times. Its antigen is undetermined. Study conclusions and caveats: Largely, contracting CD4+ clones fell within CM and EM, and contracting CD8+ clones within EMRA.

This TCR was recovered from an adult woman who had mild COVID-19 (a few samples of this study predate the infection). Cell type and time point are not known. The specimen sequenced was PBMCs or a T cell subset sorted from them (not recorded which).

CDR3 nucleotide sequence: TGTGCCAGCAGCCAAATTGGGGAGCAGTACTTC. Residues: CASSQIGEQYF. The chain has TRBV3-1 and TRBJ2-7; unclear D gene. Between the trimmed V and J ends, which lost 2 bases and 7 bases, there was a span of 6 bases. The CDR3 runs 11 residues. Germline CDR1 reads LGHDT; CDR2 reads YNNKEL (reference sequence).